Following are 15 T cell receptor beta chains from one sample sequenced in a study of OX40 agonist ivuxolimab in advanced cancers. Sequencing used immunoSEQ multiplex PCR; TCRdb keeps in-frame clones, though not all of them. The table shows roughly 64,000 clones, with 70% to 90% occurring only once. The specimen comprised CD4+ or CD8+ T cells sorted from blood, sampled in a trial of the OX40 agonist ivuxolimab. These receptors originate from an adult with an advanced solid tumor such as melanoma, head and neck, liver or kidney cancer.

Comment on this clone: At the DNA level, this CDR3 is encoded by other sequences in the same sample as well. The CDR3 is CASSESGGTDTQYF. The CDR3 DNA follows: TGTGCCAGCAGTGAGTCTGGAGGCACAGATACGCAGTATTTT. V gene TRBV2 combines with J gene TRBJ2-3; D unresolved. V gave up 3 bases and J gave up 1 base, with 8 bases separating them. The CDR3 extends over 14 amino acids. In germline, CDR1 is SNHLY, CDR2 FYNNEI.

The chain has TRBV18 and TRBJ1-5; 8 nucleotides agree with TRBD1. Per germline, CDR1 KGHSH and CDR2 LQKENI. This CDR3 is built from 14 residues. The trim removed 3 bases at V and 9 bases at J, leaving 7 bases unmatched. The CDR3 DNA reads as TGTGCCAGCTCACCCGGACAGGGTATTGGGCCCCAGCATTTT. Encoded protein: CASSPGQGIGPQHF.

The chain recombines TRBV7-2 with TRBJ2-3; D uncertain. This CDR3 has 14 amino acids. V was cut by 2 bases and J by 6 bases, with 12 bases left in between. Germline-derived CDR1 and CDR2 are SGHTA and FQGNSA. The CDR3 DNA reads TGTGCCAGCAGCTTAAACGGGTTCTCTGATACGCAGTATTTT. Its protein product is CASSLNGFSDTQYF.

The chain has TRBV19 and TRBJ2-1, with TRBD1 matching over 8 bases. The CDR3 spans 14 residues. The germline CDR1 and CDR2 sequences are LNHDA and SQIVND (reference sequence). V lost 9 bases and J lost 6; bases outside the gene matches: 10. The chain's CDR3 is CASRETGVFNEQFF. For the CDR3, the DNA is TGTGCCAGCAGGGAGACAGGGGTGTTCAATGAGCAGTTCTTC.

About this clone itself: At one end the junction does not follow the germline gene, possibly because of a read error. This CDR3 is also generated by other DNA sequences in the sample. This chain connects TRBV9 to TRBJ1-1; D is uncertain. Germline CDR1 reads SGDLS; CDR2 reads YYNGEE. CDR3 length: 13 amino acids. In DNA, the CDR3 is TGTGCCAGCAGCGTAGCCTTGAACACTGAAGCTTTTTTT. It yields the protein CASSVALNTEAFF. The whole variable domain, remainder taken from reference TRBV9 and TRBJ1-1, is DSGVTQTPKHLITATGQRVTLRCSPRSGDLSVYWYQQSLDQGLQFLIQYYNGEERAKGNILERFSAQQFPDLHSELNLSSLELGDSALYFCASSVALNTEAFFGQGTRLTVV.

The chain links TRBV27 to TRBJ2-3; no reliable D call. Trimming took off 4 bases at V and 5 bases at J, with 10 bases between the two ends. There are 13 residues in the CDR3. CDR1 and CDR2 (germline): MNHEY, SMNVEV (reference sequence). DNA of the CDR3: TGTGCCAGCAGTTCGGCAGGCGAAGATACGCAGTATTTT. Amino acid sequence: CASSSAGEDTQYF.

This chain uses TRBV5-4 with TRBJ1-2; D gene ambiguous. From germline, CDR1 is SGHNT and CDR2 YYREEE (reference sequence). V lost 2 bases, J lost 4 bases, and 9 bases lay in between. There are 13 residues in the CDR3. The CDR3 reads CASSFGLGYGYTF. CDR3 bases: TGTGCCAGCAGCTTTGGATTGGGCTATGGCTACACCTTC.

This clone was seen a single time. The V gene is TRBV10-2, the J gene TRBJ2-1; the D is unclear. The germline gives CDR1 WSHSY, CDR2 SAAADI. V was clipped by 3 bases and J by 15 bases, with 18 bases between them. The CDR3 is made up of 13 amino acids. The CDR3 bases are TGCGCCAGCAGTGACCGTGACGATAGAGTAGGGTTCTTC. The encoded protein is CASSDRDDRVGFF.

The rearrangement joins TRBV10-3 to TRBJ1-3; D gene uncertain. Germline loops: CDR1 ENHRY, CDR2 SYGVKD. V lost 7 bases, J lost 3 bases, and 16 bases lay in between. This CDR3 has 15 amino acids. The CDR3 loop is CAITRSSGSGNTIYF. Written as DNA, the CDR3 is TGTGCCATCACCAGGTCTTCAGGAAGTGGAAACACCATATATTTT.

CDR3 region: CASSAGLAMEQFF. The CDR3, as DNA: TGCGCCAGCAGCGCCGGACTAGCGATGGAGCAGTTCTTC. The chain combines TRBV4-3 with TRBJ2-1; TRBD2 aligns across 9 bases. Trimming removed 5 bases from V and 10 bases from J; junction bases left unmatched: 6. The CDR3 loop spans 13 amino acids. CDR1 is LGHNA and CDR2 is YSLEER in the germline V gene.

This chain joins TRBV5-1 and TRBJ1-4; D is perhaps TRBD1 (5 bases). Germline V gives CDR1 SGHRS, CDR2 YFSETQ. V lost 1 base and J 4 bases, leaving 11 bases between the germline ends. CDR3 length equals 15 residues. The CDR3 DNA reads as TGCGCCAGCAGCTTGAACCCAGGGTTTAATGAAAAACTGTTTTTT. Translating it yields CASSLNPGFNEKLFF.

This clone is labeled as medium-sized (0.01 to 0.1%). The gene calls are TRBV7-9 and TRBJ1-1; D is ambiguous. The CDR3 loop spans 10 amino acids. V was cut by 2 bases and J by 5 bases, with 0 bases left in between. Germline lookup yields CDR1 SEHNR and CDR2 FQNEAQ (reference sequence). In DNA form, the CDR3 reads TGTGCCAGCAGCTTAACTGAAGCTTTCTTT. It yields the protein CASSLTEAFF.

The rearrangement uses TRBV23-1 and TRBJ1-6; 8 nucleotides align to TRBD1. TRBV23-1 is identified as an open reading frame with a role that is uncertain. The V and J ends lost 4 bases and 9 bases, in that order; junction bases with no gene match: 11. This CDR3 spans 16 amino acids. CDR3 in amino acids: CASSPQGAREGSPLHF. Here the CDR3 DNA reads TGCGCCAGCAGTCCCCAGGGGGCACGAGAAGGTTCACCCCTCCACTTT.

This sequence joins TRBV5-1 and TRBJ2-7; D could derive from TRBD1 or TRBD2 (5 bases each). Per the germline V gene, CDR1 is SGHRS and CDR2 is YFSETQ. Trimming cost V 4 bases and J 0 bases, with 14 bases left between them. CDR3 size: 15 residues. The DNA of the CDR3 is TGCGCCAGCAGCGACCCCGGGACGGACTCCTACGAGCAGTACTTC. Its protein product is CASSDPGTDSYEQYF.

The CDR3 sequence is CASSYSKYEPQHF. In DNA form, the CDR3 reads TGTGCCAGCAGTTACTCGAAGTACGAGCCCCAGCATTTT. The chain combines TRBV6-5 with TRBJ1-5; no clear D. CDR3 length equals 13 residues. CDR1 is MNHEY, CDR2 SVGAGI, per germline. Trimming pared 0 bases from V and 8 bases from J, leaving 8 bases between.